Given below is one T cell receptor (beta chain) in context. The antigen this receptor binds is unknown. Within one base of it there is no much larger clone, and no base qualities were kept. This sample was taken from a study of blood T cell repertoires in COVID-19 (TCRdb year 2020). Some background on the complete study: The collaborator samples originated in the United States, Italy and Spain and spanned the acute and convalescent phases of COVID-19. Nearly every sample came with metadata listing a de-identified subject ID, COVID-19 status, age in years and sex. Samples were obtained from the ongoing ImmuneRACE study (first 160 participants) and from 1,200 or so subjects provided by 6 global collaborators. The dataset comprised deeply sampled blood TCRbeta repertoires from subjects exposed to, actively infected with, or recovered from COVID-19. The repertoires were released in a freely available public database meant as a resource for research on the immune response to SARS-CoV-2. The material from the prospective study consisted of cDNA or gDNA derived from T cells, B-cell-depleted T cells, or PBMCs. Where available, HLA class I and class II types were obtained from metadata supplied by the sample provider rather than from assay-based typing.

The immunoSEQ Assay, a bias-controlled multiplex PCR, was used to amplify TCRbeta CDR3 regions from genomic DNA. The study's own analysis went as follows. Nucleated cell counts per sample were estimated from amplification of reference gene primers within the assay. To quantify the absolute abundance of each unique TCRbeta CDR3 rearrangement, sequence reads were collapsed and filtered. Productive Simpson clonality was computed per sample as the square root of Simpson's diversity index over productive rearrangements. In TCRdb, the immuneACCESS table is reduced to in-frame sequences with V and J assigned. These tables do not hold every clone; where another copy was compared, an unresolved V gene accounts for under half, and the others remain unexplained. V, J and clone size reflect that table, while D and trimming were determined from the DNA. Present in this sample are 150,000 to 200,000 clones, 84% of which were seen just once. The ten largest clones take up 12% to 15% of the sample.

Overall results and qualifications from the work: How much clinical and demographic metadata was included differed by source and by participant, and the metadata was provided uncurated.

CDR1 and CDR2 are drawn from the germline V gene (reference sequence): WNHNN, SYGVQD. From its cysteine to its phenylalanine, the CDR3 spans 14 amino acids. This entry keeps only the CDR3 DNA: 42 bases, framed from base 1. The junction shows trimming of 3 bases on V and 2 bases on J, plus 11 bases between the germline ends. In the prospective study, participants were roughly 18 to 90 years old, resided in fewer than 25 geographic areas of the United States, and were enrolled through a virtual design. Cohort assignment in the prospective study relied on participant-reported clinical history from a screening survey and a study questionnaire. ImmuneRACE Cohort 3 recovered participants were defined by two consecutive negative NP/OP PCR tests, healthcare professional clearance, or symptom resolution. Each participant in the prospective study had whole blood, serum and a nasopharyngeal or oropharyngeal swab collected by mobile phlebotomists. Prospective study participants could optionally give additional blood draws and questionnaires over an approximately two-month period. Prospective study blood samples were shipped either frozen or at room temperature before DNA extraction.

The sample consisted of PBMCs or T cells enriched from blood (not recorded which). The chain is made from TRBV10-1 and TRBJ2-7; the D gene is perhaps TRBD1, from 6 matching bases. This TCR derives from a man in his fifties or sixties who had recovered from COVID-19. The CDR3 sequence is CASSETGTTYEQYF. The DNA reads TGCGCCAGCAGTGAAACAGGGACAACCTACGAGCAGTACTTC.